The 28 T cell receptor beta chains reported below all come from one sample, sequenced in a study of blood T cells in healthy people across ages. Primers used in a second PCR of roughly 6 to 11 cycles were a sample-barcoded 5' primer and a J-beta primer mix. TCRdb reprocessed the 5' RACE reads with MiXCR, giving one entry per CDR3 protein. There are around 1,500,000 distinct CDR3 sequences in the sample; approximately 30% occur only once, and about 8% lies in the top ten. Sample: blood. All receptors derive from a woman aged 25 to 39 in good health.

This clonotype showed up just a few times. The chain has TRBV29-1 and TRBJ2-1; the D gene could be TRBD1 or TRBD2 (5 bases each). V lost 5 bases to trimming and J lost 5 bases, with 13 bases between them. CDR3 length equals 13 residues. The germline V gene has CDR1 SQVTM and CDR2 ANQGSEA. CDR3 nucleotide sequence: TGCAGCGTTTTAGGGGACCCAGACAATGAGCAGTTCTTC. It translates to CSVLGDPDNEQFF.

This clonotype was counted many times. This rearrangement joins TRBV29-1 to TRBJ2-5; D not resolved. The V end lost 5 bases, the J end lost 5 bases, and 15 bases lay between the germline ends. The CDR3 has 13 amino acids. From germline, CDR1 is SQVTM and CDR2 ANQGSEA. The DNA for the CDR3 is TGCAGCGTTTCACAGAGTTCCCGGGAGACCCAGTACTTC. Encoded protein: CSVSQSSRETQYF.

The V call is TRBV7-2, the J call TRBJ2-1, with D perhaps TRBD1 (5 bases). The better agreement between TRBJ2-7 and the DNA end casts doubt on the J call. Germline V lookup: CDR1 SGHTA, CDR2 FQGNSA. The CDR3 is made up of 15 amino acids. The CDR3 loop is CASSFVRGPYNEQYF. DNA for the CDR3: TGTGCCAGCAGCTTCGTAAGGGGCCCCTACAATGAGCAGTACTTC.

The V and J genes are TRBV7-8 and TRBJ2-5; TRBD2 matches at 9 bases. CDR1 and CDR2 (germline): SGHVS, FQNEAQ. CDR3 length: 14 amino acids. V lost 7 bases to trimming and J lost 3 bases; unmatched junction nucleotides: 6. CDR3 loop: CASIAGLAEETQYF. In nucleotides, the CDR3 is TGTGCCAGCATCGCGGGACTAGCCGAAGAGACCCAGTACTTC.

This clonotype occurred many times. A much larger clonotype is one base distant, so this may be a read error. V is TRBV4-3 and J is TRBJ2-6; 13 bases are a match to TRBD2. V trimming: 3 bases; J trimming: 4 bases; junction bases outside the gene matches: 0. The CDR3 runs 16 residues. Germline-derived CDR1 and CDR2 are LGHNA and YSLEER. DNA for the CDR3: TGCGCCAGCAGCCAGACTAGCGGGAGGGGGGCCAACGTCCTGACTTTC. Translated, it gives CASSQTSGRGANVLTF.

V gene TRBV7-9 combines with J gene TRBJ1-4; 10 bases agree with TRBD1. V gave up 5 bases and J gave up 8 bases; unmatched junction bases: 14. The CDR3 is 17 amino acids. Looked up from germline, CDR1 is SEHNR and CDR2 is FQNEAQ (reference sequence). CDR3 in amino acids: CASSLPGTGDLGEKLFF. The DNA for the CDR3 is TGTGCCAGCAGCCTCCCCGGGACAGGGGATCTTGGCGAAAAACTGTTTTTT.

The rearrangement uses TRBV7-2 and TRBJ2-7; 11 bases are a match to TRBD2. Germline CDR1 and CDR2: SGHTA and FQGNSA. CDR3 length: 15 amino acids. The V and J ends lost 5 bases and 2 bases, in that order; junction bases with no gene match: 5. The CDR3 reads CASSARLAGPYEQYF. DNA of the CDR3: TGTGCCAGCAGCGCGCGACTAGCGGGACCCTACGAGCAGTACTTC.

The rearrangement links TRBV5-4 to TRBJ2-5, with D possibly being TRBD1 (6 bases). The V end lost 1 base, the J end lost 5 bases, and 21 bases lay between the germline ends. Germline CDR1 reads SGHNT; CDR2 reads YYREEE (reference sequence). The CDR3 covers 17 residues. This CDR3 reads CASSLSSVYRVGETQYF. The CDR3 DNA sequence: TGTGCCAGCAGCTTGTCTTCCGTCTACAGGGTTGGCGAGACCCAGTACTTC. Using reference TRBV5-4 and TRBJ2-5 for the parts outside the CDR3, the full variable domain is ETGVTQSPTHLIKTRGQQVTLRCSSQSGHNTVSWYQQALGQGPQFIFQYYREEENGRGNFPPRFSGLQFPNYSSELNVNALELDDSALYLCASSLSSVYRVGETQYFGPGTRLLVL.

This clonotype has more than one count but fewer than ten. The rearrangement links TRBV5-5 to TRBJ2-7; D ambiguous. V gave up 4 bases and J gave up 0 bases, with 14 bases separating them. Germline-derived CDR1 and CDR2 are SGHKS and YYEKEE (reference sequence). The CDR3 runs 15 residues. CDR3 coding DNA: TGTGCCAGCAGCCCGCCTCCGGCCAGCTCCTACGAGCAGTACTTC. It translates to CASSPPPASSYEQYF.

This chain joins TRBV19 and TRBJ1-2; TRBD1 might be the D (5 bases). The CDR3 covers 11 residues. The V and J ends lost 8 bases and 12 bases respectively, with 16 bases between them. Germline loops: CDR1 LNHDA, CDR2 SQIVND (reference sequence). CDR3 coding DNA: TGTGCCAGTGTGGGGGTATATGGTGACACCTTC. It specifies CASVGVYGDTF.

This clonotype occurred many times. CDR3 bases: TGCAGTGCTAGAGATCGGGGCCTAGTAGGGACCCAGTACTTC. This gives the protein CSARDRGLVGTQYF. The V and J genes are TRBV20-1 and TRBJ2-5; TRBD1 or TRBD2 may be the D gene (5 bases each). Germline CDR1 DFQATT, CDR2 SNEGSKA (reference sequence). Between the trimmed V and J ends, which lost 0 bases and 7 bases, there was a span of 15 bases. The CDR3 is 14 residues long.

This clonotype has a count of ten or more. This sequence joins TRBV28 and TRBJ2-7; 9 bases match TRBD1. CDR1 MDHEN and CDR2 SYDVKM come from the germline V gene. The CDR3 runs to 14 residues. J was trimmed by 6 bases and V by 6 bases; bases with no gene match: 9. This CDR3 is CASRLGQGRIEQYF. The CDR3, as DNA: TGTGCCAGCAGGTTAGGACAGGGGCGGATCGAGCAGTACTTC.

This clonotype was seen ten or more times. This sequence joins TRBV6-4 and TRBJ1-1, with 9 bases aligning to TRBD1. With 4 bases clipped from V and 5 bases from J, the junction kept 5 bases outside the gene matches. This CDR3 contains 14 residues. Germline assignment: CDR1 MRHNA and CDR2 SNTAGT. The CDR3 protein is CASSATGGQTEAFF. The CDR3 DNA sequence: TGTGCCAGCAGTGCTACAGGGGGCCAGACTGAAGCTTTCTTT.

Many counts were recorded for this clonotype. The V call is TRBV20-1, the J call TRBJ2-1; D is ambiguous. Deletions cut 6 bases from V and 9 bases from J, with 12 bases between. CDR1 is DFQATT, CDR2 SNEGSKA, per germline (reference sequence). The CDR3 is 11 residues long. The CDR3 DNA is TGCAGTGCAAGCCGGAAGGGTGAGCAGTTCTTC. It yields the protein CSASRKGEQFF.

This clonotype has only a few counts. This chain connects TRBV13 to TRBJ2-1; 9 nucleotides agree with TRBD2. CDR1 and CDR2 from the germline V gene are PRHDT and FYEKMQ (reference sequence). J gave up 7 bases and V 1 base, and 5 bases lay outside the gene matches. CDR3 length: 15 residues. CDR3 DNA: TGTGCCAGCAGCTTAGTTACAGCGGGAGGAAATGAGCAGTTCTTC. Translated: CASSLVTAGGNEQFF.

This clonotype was counted many times. The chain employs TRBV20-1 and TRBJ2-1, with D possibly being TRBD2 (6 bases). The CDR3 has 15 amino acids. The V end was cut by 0 bases, the J end by 3 bases, with 12 bases between. Germline lookup yields CDR1 DFQATT and CDR2 SNEGSKA (reference sequence). The CDR3 region has the DNA TGCAGTGCTAGAGATGGAGCGGGCGGCTACAATGAGCAGTTCTTC. As protein: CSARDGAGGYNEQFF.

The chain carries TRBV6-5 and TRBJ2-3; D perhaps matches TRBD1 (6 bases). Germline assignment: CDR1 MNHEY and CDR2 SVGAGI. The CDR3 totals 14 residues. V lost 5 bases, J lost 8 bases, and 17 bases lay in between. The CDR3 DNA sequence: TGTGCCAGCAGTACCGGGTCAGGGGCCCGTACGCAGTATTTT. Encoded protein: CASSTGSGARTQYF.

This clonotype was seen a few times. The chain recombines TRBV9 with TRBJ2-5, with D possibly matching TRBD1 (6 bases). Germline-derived CDR1 and CDR2 are SGDLS and YYNGEE. This CDR3 spans 15 amino acids. Trimming pared 0 bases from V and 2 bases from J, leaving 11 bases between. The chain's CDR3 is CASSVDTGRQETQYF. The CDR3 bases are TGTGCCAGCAGCGTAGATACAGGGCGACAAGAGACCCAGTACTTC.

The sample holds a few counts of this clonotype. The rearrangement uses TRBV20-1 and TRBJ1-1; 7 nucleotides match TRBD1. V lost 5 bases to trimming and J lost 7 bases; unmatched junction nucleotides: 7. The CDR3 length is 12 residues. CDR1 DFQATT and CDR2 SNEGSKA come from the germline V gene (reference sequence). The CDR3 here is CSAGPTGDEAFF. Here the CDR3 DNA reads TGCAGTGCTGGACCTACAGGGGATGAAGCTTTCTTT.

The sample holds a few counts of this clonotype. V and J are TRBV10-2 and TRBJ2-1; tentative D call: TRBD2 (5 bases). Germline-derived CDR1 and CDR2 are WSHSY and SAAADI. The CDR3 has 13 residues. Trimming cost V 5 bases and J 6 bases, with 11 bases left between them. The CDR3 nucleotides are TGCGCCAGCAGTTACTACCGGGGCAATGAGCAGTTCTTC. Amino acid sequence: CASSYYRGNEQFF.

This clonotype appeared a single time. This chain connects TRBV4-2 to TRBJ2-3; weak D call: TRBD1 (6 bases). Trimming took 0 bases from V and 4 from J, leaving 14 bases between them. The germline V gene encodes CDR1 LGHNA and CDR2 YNFKEQ. The CDR3 is 16 residues long. CDR3 DNA: TGTGCCAGCAGCCAAGATCTATCGCAGGGGCCAGATACGCAGTATTTT. Translated, it gives CASSQDLSQGPDTQYF.

The chain combines TRBV4-1 with TRBJ2-2; 9 nucleotides align to TRBD2. This CDR3 contains 18 residues. The V and J ends lost 4 bases and 1 base, in that order; junction bases with no gene match: 10. Germline V gene sequence: CDR1 MGHRA, CDR2 YSYEKL. The CDR3 reads CASSLSASGTMNTGELFF. As DNA, the CDR3 is TGCGCCAGCAGCCTGTCGGCTAGCGGGACAATGAACACCGGGGAGCTGTTTTTT.

CDR3 bases: TGTGCCAGCACCGAGGGGGTCGTCAGCAATCAGCCCCAGCATTTT. Amino acid sequence: CASTEGVVSNQPQHF. This chain connects TRBV12-3 or TRBV12-4 to TRBJ1-5, with D maybe TRBD1 (6 bases). Trimming pared 7 bases from V and 1 base from J, leaving 14 bases between. The length of the CDR3 is 15 residues.

Concerning this clonotype itself: One junction end does not reproduce the germline sequence, and a read error may be involved. The V call is TRBV29-1, the J call TRBJ1-2; no definite D call. Germline assignment: CDR1 SQVTM and CDR2 ANQGSEA. The CDR3 consists of 10 residues. The CDR3 sequence: CSVAPPGCTF. The DNA for the CDR3 is TGCAGCGTTGCCCCACCTGGCTGCACCTTC. The complete variable domain, with remaining parts taken from reference TRBV29-1 and TRBJ1-2, reads SAVISQKPSRDICQRGTSLTIQCQVDSQVTMMFWYRQQPGQSLTLIATANQGSEATYESGFVIDKFPISRPNLTFSTLTVSNMSPEDSSIYLCSVAPPGCTFGSGTRLTVV.

This clonotype was recorded a few times. The chain uses TRBV10-3 and TRBJ1-5; unclear D gene. Germline CDR1 and CDR2: ENHRY and SYGVKD. V was pared by 0 bases and J by 7 bases, with 13 bases between. This CDR3 has 15 amino acids. The CDR3 protein is CAISESQETFQPQHF. The CDR3 nucleotides are TGTGCCATCAGTGAGTCGCAGGAGACTTTCCAGCCCCAGCATTTT.

V gene TRBV19 combines with J gene TRBJ1-1; D is unresolved. V was trimmed by 3 bases and J by 2 bases, leaving 7 bases between them. Germline CDR1 is LNHDA and CDR2 is SQIVND (reference sequence). The CDR3 loop spans 13 amino acids. DNA for the CDR3: TGTGCCAGTAGTATGTCGGCAAACACTGAAGCTTTCTTT. Its translation: CASSMSANTEAFF.

CDR3 bases: TGTGCCACAGGAGAGCCTATGAACACTGAAGCTTTCTTT. This encodes CATGEPMNTEAFF. This chain links TRBV28 with TRBJ1-1; D is undetermined. V lost 10 bases and J 0 bases, leaving 12 bases between the germline ends. CDR3 length: 13 amino acids. CDR1 and CDR2 (germline): MDHEN, SYDVKM. Variable domain in full (rest from reference TRBV28 and TRBJ1-1): DVKVTQSSRYLVKRTGEKVFLECVQDMDHENMFWYRQDPGLGLRLIYFSYDVKMKEKGDIPEGYSVSREKKERFSLILESASTNQTSMYLCATGEPMNTEAFFGQGTRLTVV.

CDR3 DNA: TGTGCCAGCAGTTCGTTGATGGGGAGCTATGGCTACACCTTC. Amino acids: CASSSLMGSYGYTF. The chain employs TRBV28 and TRBJ1-2, with D uncertain. Per germline, CDR1 MDHEN and CDR2 SYDVKM. Trimming pared 4 bases from V and 4 bases from J, leaving 13 bases between. This CDR3 is built from 14 residues.